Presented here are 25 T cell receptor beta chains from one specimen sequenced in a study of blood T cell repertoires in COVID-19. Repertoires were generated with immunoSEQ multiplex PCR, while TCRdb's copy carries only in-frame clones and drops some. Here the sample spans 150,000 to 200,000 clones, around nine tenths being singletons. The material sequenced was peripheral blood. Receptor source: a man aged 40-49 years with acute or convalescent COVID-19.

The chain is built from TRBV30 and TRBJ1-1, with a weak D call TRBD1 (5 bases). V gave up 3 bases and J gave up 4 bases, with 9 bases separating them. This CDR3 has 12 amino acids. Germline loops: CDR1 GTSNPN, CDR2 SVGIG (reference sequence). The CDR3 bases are TGTGCCTGGAGGGGCAGGGCCACTGAAGCTTTCTTT. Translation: CAWRGRATEAFF.

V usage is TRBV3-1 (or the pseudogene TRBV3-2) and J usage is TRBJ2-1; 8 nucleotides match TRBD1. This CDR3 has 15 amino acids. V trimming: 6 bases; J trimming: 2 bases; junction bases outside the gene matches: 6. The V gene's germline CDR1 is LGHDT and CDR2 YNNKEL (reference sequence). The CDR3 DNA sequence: TGTGCCAGCAGACTTCAGGGGGCGGCCTACAATGAGCAGTTCTTC. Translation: CASRLQGAAYNEQFF.

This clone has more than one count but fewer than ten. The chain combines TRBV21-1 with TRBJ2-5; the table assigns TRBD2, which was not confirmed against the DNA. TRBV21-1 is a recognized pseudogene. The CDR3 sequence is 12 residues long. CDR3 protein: CASSIFQETQYF. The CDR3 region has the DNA TGTGCCAGCAGCATATTCCAAGAGACCCAGTACTTC.

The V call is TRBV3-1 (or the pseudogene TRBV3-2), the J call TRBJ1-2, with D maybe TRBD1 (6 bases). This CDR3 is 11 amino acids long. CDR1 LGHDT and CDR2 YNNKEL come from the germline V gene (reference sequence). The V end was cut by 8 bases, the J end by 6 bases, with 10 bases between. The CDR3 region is CASRAGDGYTF. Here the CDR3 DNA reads TGTGCCAGCCGGGCAGGGGATGGCTACACCTTC.

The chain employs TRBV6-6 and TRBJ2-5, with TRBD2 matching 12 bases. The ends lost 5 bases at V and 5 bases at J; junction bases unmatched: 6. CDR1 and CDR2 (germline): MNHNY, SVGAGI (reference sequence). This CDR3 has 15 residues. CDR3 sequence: CASSMTSGGGETQYF. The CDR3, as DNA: TGTGCCAGCAGTATGACTAGCGGGGGTGGGGAGACCCAGTACTTC.

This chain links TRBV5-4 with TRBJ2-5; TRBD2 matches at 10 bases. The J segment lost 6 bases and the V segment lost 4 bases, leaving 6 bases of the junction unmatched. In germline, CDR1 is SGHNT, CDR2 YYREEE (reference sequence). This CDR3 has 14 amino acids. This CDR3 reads CASSGTSEGQTQYF. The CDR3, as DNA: TGTGCCAGCAGCGGGACTAGCGAGGGCCAGACCCAGTACTTC.

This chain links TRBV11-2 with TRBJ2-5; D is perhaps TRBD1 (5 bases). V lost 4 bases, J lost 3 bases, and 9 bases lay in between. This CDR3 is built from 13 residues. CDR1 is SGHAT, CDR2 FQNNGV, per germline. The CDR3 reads CASSSDIKETQYF. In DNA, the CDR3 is TGTGCCAGCAGCTCGGACATAAAAGAGACCCAGTACTTC. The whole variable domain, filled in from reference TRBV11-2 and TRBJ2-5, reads EAGVAQSPRYKIIEKRQSVAFWCNPISGHATLYWYQQILGQGPKLLIQFQNNGVVDDSQLPKDRFSAERLKGVDSTLKIQPAKLEDSAVYLCASSSDIKETQYFGPGTRLLVL.

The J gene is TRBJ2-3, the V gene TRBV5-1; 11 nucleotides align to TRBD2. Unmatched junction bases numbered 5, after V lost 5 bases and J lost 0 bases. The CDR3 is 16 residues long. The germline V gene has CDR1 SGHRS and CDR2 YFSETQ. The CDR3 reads CASSSGGAASTDTQYF. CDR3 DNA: TGCGCCAGCAGTAGCGGGGGGGCCGCCAGCACAGATACGCAGTATTTT.

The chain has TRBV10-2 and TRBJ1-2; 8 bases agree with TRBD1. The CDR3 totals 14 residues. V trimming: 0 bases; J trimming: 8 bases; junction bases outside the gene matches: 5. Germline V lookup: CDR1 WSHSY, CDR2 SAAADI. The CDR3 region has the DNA TGCGCCAGCAGTGAGTCGAGACAGGGGTCCGGCTACACCTTC. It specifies CASSESRQGSGYTF.

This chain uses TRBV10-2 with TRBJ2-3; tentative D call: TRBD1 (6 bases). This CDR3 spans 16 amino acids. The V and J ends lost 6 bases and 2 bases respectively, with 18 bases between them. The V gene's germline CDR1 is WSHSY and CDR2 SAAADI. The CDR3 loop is CASSVDRNGDTDTQYF. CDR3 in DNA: TGCGCCAGCAGCGTTGACAGGAACGGGGACACAGATACGCAGTATTTT.

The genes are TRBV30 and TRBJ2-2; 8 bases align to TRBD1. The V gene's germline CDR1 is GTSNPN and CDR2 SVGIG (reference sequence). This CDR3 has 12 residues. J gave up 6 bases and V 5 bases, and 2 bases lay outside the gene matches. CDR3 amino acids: CAWGRGPGELFF. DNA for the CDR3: TGTGCCTGGGGCAGGGGGCCCGGGGAGCTGTTTTTT.

This CDR3 is CASSGVTVYNEQFF. The DNA of the CDR3 is TGTGCCAGCAGTGGAGTGACAGTTTACAATGAGCAGTTCTTC. This rearrangement joins TRBV2 to TRBJ2-1, with D perhaps TRBD1 (5 bases). Germline assignment: CDR1 SNHLY and CDR2 FYNNEI. The CDR3 length is 14 residues. With 4 bases removed from V and 4 bases from J, the gap between germline ends came to 11 bases. The whole variable domain, filled in from reference TRBV2 and TRBJ2-1, reads EPEVTQTPSHQVTQMGQEVILRCVPISNHLYFYWYRQILGQKVEFLVSFYNNEISEKSEIFDDQFSVERPDGSNFTLKIRSTKLEDSAMYFCASSGVTVYNEQFFGPGTRLTVL.

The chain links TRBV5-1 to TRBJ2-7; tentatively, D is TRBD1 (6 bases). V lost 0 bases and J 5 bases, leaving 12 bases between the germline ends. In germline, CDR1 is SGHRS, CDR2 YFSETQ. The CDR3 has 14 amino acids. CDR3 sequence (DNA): TGCGCCAGCAGCTTGGGGGGGCAACCAAACGAGCAGTACTTC. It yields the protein CASSLGGQPNEQYF.

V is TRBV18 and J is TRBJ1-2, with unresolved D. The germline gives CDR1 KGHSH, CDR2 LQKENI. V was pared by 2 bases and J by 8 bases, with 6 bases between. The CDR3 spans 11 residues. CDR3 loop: CASSPGEGYTF. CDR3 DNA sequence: TGTGCCAGCTCACCAGGGGAGGGCTACACCTTC.

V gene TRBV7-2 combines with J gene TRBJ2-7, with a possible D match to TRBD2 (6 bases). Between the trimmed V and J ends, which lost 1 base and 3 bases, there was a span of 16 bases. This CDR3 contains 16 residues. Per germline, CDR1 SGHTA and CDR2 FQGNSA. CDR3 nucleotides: TGTGCCAGCAGCTTAGTCCGGGGCGGGGCCCACTACGAGCAGTACTTC. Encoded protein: CASSLVRGGAHYEQYF.

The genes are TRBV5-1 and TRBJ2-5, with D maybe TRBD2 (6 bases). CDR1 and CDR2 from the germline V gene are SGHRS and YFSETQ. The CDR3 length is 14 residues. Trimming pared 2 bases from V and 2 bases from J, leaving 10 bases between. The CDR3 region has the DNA TGCGCCAGCAGCTTCGGGACTGTGCAAGAGACCCAGTACTTC. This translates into CASSFGTVQETQYF.

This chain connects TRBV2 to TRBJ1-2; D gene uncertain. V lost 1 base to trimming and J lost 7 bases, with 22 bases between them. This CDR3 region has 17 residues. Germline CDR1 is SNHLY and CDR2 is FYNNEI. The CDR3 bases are TGTGCCAGCAGTGAAGTTGCGGGGTTTTTGCCGAGGGCTGGCTACACCTTC. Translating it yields CASSEVAGFLPRAGYTF. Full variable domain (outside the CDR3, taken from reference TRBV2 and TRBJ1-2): EPEVTQTPSHQVTQMGQEVILRCVPISNHLYFYWYRQILGQKVEFLVSFYNNEISEKSEIFDDQFSVERPDGSNFTLKIRSTKLEDSAMYFCASSEVAGFLPRAGYTFGSGTRLTVV.

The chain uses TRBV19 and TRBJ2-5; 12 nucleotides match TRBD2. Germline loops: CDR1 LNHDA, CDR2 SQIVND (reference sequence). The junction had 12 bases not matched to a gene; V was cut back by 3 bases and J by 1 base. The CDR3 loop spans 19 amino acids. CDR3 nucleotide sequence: TGTGCCAGTAGTATCGACGGTATGACTAGCGGGGGACTCCAAGAGACCCAGTACTTC. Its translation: CASSIDGMTSGGLQETQYF. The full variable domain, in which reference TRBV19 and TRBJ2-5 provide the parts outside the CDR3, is DGGITQSPKYLFRKEGQNVTLSCEQNLNHDAMYWYRQDPGQGLRLIYYSQIVNDFQKGDIAEGYSVSREKKESFPLTVTSAQKNPTAFYLCASSIDGMTSGGLQETQYFGPGTRLLVL.

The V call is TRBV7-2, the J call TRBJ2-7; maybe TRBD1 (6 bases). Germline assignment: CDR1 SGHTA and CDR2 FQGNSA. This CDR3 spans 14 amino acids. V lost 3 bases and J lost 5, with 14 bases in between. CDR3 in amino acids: CASSFLQGINEQYF. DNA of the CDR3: TGTGCCAGCAGCTTCTTACAGGGTATCAACGAGCAGTACTTC.

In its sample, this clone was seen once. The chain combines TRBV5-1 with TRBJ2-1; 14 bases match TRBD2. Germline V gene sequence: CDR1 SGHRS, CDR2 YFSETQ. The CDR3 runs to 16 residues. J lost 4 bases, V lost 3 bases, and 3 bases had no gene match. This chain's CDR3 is CASSSGLAGGYNEQFF. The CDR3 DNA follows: TGCGCCAGCAGCTCCGGACTAGCGGGGGGATACAATGAGCAGTTCTTC.

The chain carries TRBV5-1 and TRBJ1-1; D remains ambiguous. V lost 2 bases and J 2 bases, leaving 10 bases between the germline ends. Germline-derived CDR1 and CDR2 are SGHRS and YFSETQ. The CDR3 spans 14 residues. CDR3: CASSLEGFNTEAFF. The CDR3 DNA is TGCGCCAGCAGCTTAGAGGGATTTAACACTGAAGCTTTCTTT.

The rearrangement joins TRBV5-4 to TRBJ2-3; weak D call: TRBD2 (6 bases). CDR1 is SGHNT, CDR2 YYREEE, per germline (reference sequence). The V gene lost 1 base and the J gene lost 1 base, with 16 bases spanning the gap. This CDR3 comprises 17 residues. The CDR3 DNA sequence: TGTGCCAGCAGCTTGAAACTTGGGGGGACTCGCACAGATACGCAGTATTTT. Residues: CASSLKLGGTRTDTQYF. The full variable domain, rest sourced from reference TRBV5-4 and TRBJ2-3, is ETGVTQSPTHLIKTRGQQVTLRCSSQSGHNTVSWYQQALGQGPQFIFQYYREEENGRGNFPPRFSGLQFPNYSSELNVNALELDDSALYLCASSLKLGGTRTDTQYFGPGTRLTVL.

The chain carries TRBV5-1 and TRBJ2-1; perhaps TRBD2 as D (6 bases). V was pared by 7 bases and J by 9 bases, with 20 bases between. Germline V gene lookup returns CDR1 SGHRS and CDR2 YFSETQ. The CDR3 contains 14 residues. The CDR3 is CASSPGGIDGEQFF. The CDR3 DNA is TGCGCCAGCTCACCCGGGGGTATCGATGGTGAGCAGTTCTTC.

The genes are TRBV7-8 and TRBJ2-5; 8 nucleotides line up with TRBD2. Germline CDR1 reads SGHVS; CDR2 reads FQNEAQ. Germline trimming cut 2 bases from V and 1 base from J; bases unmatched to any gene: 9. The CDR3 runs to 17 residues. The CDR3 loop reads CASSLRPAGALQETQYF. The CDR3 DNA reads TGTGCCAGCAGCTTAAGGCCAGCGGGGGCTCTCCAAGAGACCCAGTACTTC.

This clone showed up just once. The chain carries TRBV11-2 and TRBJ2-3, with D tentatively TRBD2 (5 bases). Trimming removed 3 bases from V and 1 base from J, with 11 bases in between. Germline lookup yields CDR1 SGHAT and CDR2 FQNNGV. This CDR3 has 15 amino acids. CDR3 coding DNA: TGTGCCAGCAGCTTCTACCTCGGGGGCACAGATACGCAGTATTTT. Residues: CASSFYLGGTDTQYF. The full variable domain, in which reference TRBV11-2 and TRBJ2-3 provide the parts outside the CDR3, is EAGVAQSPRYKIIEKRQSVAFWCNPISGHATLYWYQQILGQGPKLLIQFQNNGVVDDSQLPKDRFSAERLKGVDSTLKIQPAKLEDSAVYLCASSFYLGGTDTQYFGPGTRLTVL.